This is a list of T cell receptor beta chains from one sample in a study of blood T cell repertoires in COVID-19. Repertoires were generated with immunoSEQ multiplex PCR, while TCRdb's copy carries only in-frame clones and drops some. The repertoire holds 200,000 to 250,000 clones, around 86% seen once, with around 2% in the top ten. Sequenced material: peripheral blood. These receptors originate from a man under 40 who had recovered from COVID-19. Each CDR3 is given with its conserved first and last residue. Fields, in order: CDR3 DNA, CDR3 protein, V gene, D gene, J gene, clone size. A D gene is named only where the DNA matches it firmly. The size field is filled for only some rows; it gives once, few, many or a size class.

CDR3 DNA: TGTGCCAGTAGTCTCTATAGTCCCTACAATGAGCAGTTCTTC; CDR3 protein: CASSLYSPYNEQFF; V gene: TRBV19; D gene: NA; J gene: TRBJ2-1; clone size: NA
CDR3 DNA: TGTGCCAGCAGTTTTCGGGAGAATGAAGCTTTCTTT; CDR3 protein: CASSFRENEAFF; V gene: TRBV6-6; D gene: NA; J gene: TRBJ1-1; clone size: NA
CDR3 DNA: TGTGCCAGCAGTTTAATTGACAGAGCTAACTATGGCTACACCTTC; CDR3 protein: CASSLIDRANYGYTF; V gene: TRBV28; D gene: NA; J gene: TRBJ1-2; clone size: NA
CDR3 DNA: TGTGCCAGCTCACCCCTCCGGGGGGATGGCTACACCTTC; CDR3 protein: CASSPLRGDGYTF; V gene: TRBV18; D gene: NA; J gene: TRBJ1-2; clone size: NA
CDR3 DNA: TGTGCCAGCAGCTACGACAGGGGCTTGGATGGCTACACCTTC; CDR3 protein: CASSYDRGLDGYTF; V gene: TRBV3-1/TRBV3-2; D gene: TRBD1; J gene: TRBJ1-2; clone size: NA
CDR3 DNA: TGTGCCAGCAGTTACTCGGGACTTAACACAGATACGCAGTATTTT; CDR3 protein: CASSYSGLNTDTQYF; V gene: TRBV6-5; D gene: NA; J gene: TRBJ2-3; clone size: NA
CDR3 DNA: TGCAGTGCTAGTTTCTTTGGCGGGAACACTGAAGCTTTCTTT; CDR3 protein: CSASFFGGNTEAFF; V gene: TRBV20-1; D gene: NA; J gene: TRBJ1-1; clone size: NA
CDR3 DNA: TGTGCCAGCTCACCATTCTCCAATGAGCAGTTCTTC; CDR3 protein: CASSPFSNEQFF; V gene: TRBV18; D gene: NA; J gene: TRBJ2-1; clone size: NA
CDR3 DNA: TGTGCCAGCAGCGAAGGCGTCCAGGGCAAAAACATTCAGTACTTC; CDR3 protein: CASSEGVQGKNIQYF; V gene: TRBV21-1; D gene: NA; J gene: TRBJ2-4; clone size: once
CDR3 DNA: TGTGCCAGCAGCTTAAGTACAGGGTACGGTGGCTACACCTTC; CDR3 protein: CASSLSTGYGGYTF; V gene: TRBV7-8; D gene: NA; J gene: TRBJ1-2; clone size: NA
CDR3 DNA: TGTGCCAGCAGCCTCAGCGGGGGCACAGATACGCAGTATTTT; CDR3 protein: CASSLSGGTDTQYF; V gene: TRBV9; D gene: TRBD2; J gene: TRBJ2-3; clone size: NA
CDR3 DNA: TGTGCCAGCAGCGGGAGGAACACTGAAGCTTTCTTT; CDR3 protein: CASSGRNTEAFF; V gene: TRBV11-3; D gene: NA; J gene: TRBJ1-1; clone size: NA
CDR3 DNA: TGTGCCAGCAGTGCTCCGAGCCTTCAGTACTTC; CDR3 protein: CASSAPSLQYF; V gene: TRBV2; D gene: NA; J gene: TRBJ2-4; clone size: NA
CDR3 DNA: TGTGCCAGCAGCCCTTCGGAGGTAGCGGGGCGGAATGAGCAGTTCTTC; CDR3 protein: CASSPSEVAGRNEQFF; V gene: TRBV11-2; D gene: TRBD2; J gene: TRBJ2-1; clone size: NA
CDR3 DNA: TGCGCCAGCAGCCTGCGGGGGGGCCTAGACGAGACCCAGTACTTC; CDR3 protein: CASSLRGGLDETQYF; V gene: TRBV5-1; D gene: TRBD2; J gene: TRBJ2-5; clone size: NA
CDR3 DNA: TGTGCCAGCAGTTACTCCCGGACAGGGGGCGGCTATGGCTACACCTTC; CDR3 protein: CASSYSRTGGGYGYTF; V gene: TRBV6-5; D gene: TRBD1; J gene: TRBJ1-2; clone size: few
CDR3 DNA: TGTGCCAGCAGCTTTCTACGCGGGGATGGCTACACCTTC; CDR3 protein: CASSFLRGDGYTF; V gene: TRBV7-8; D gene: NA; J gene: TRBJ1-2; clone size: NA
CDR3 DNA: TGTGCCAGCAGCTTGGAAACAGGGCACACCGGGGAGCTGTTTTTT; CDR3 protein: CASSLETGHTGELFF; V gene: TRBV7-9; D gene: NA; J gene: TRBJ2-2; clone size: few
CDR3 DNA: TGCGCCAGCAGCTCCACGACAGGCTTTGACTACACCTTC; CDR3 protein: CASSSTTGFDYTF; V gene: TRBV5-1; D gene: NA; J gene: TRBJ1-2; clone size: NA
CDR3 DNA: TGTGCCAGCAGTGGGGCCGTGCCTAGGGGGTATAATGAAAAACTGTTTTTT; CDR3 protein: CASSGAVPRGYNEKLFF; V gene: TRBV2; D gene: NA; J gene: TRBJ1-4; clone size: NA
CDR3 DNA: TGTGCCAGCAGCTCCCGCGGCGGGACAGGGGTAAGAAACACCATATATTTT; CDR3 protein: CASSSRGGTGVRNTIYF; V gene: TRBV21-1; D gene: NA; J gene: TRBJ1-3; clone size: NA
CDR3 DNA: TGTGCCAGCAGCGTAGATGGTACAGGCTCCTACGAGCAGTACTTC; CDR3 protein: CASSVDGTGSYEQYF; V gene: TRBV9; D gene: NA; J gene: TRBJ2-7; clone size: NA
CDR3 DNA: TGTGCCAGCAGCTCACGAGGGTTCACTGAAGCTTTCTTT; CDR3 protein: CASSSRGFTEAFF; V gene: TRBV5-6; D gene: NA; J gene: TRBJ1-1; clone size: NA
CDR3 DNA: TGTGCCATCAGTGAGACAGGCGGGGTTGAAAAACTGTTTTTT; CDR3 protein: CAISETGGVEKLFF; V gene: TRBV10-3; D gene: NA; J gene: TRBJ1-4; clone size: NA
CDR3 DNA: TGTGCCAGTAGGACACCGGCCCTGAACACTGAAGCTTTCTTT; CDR3 protein: CASRTPALNTEAFF; V gene: TRBV19; D gene: NA; J gene: TRBJ1-1; clone size: NA
CDR3 DNA: TGTGCCAGCAGTCATATACAGGGGATGAACACTGAAGCTTTCTTT; CDR3 protein: CASSHIQGMNTEAFF; V gene: TRBV27; D gene: TRBD1; J gene: TRBJ1-1; clone size: NA
CDR3 DNA: TGCAGCTCACTCACAGATACGCAGTATTTT; CDR3 protein: CSSLTDTQYF; V gene: TRBV20-1; D gene: NA; J gene: TRBJ2-3; clone size: NA
CDR3 DNA: TGTGCCAGCAGCTTACCCACTAGCGGGACATCCACAGATACGCAGTATTTT; CDR3 protein: CASSLPTSGTSTDTQYF; V gene: TRBV7-9; D gene: TRBD2; J gene: TRBJ2-3; clone size: once
CDR3 DNA: TGTGCCAGCAGCCAACGGACAGAAGAAAATCAGCCCCAGCATTTT; CDR3 protein: CASSQRTEENQPQHF; V gene: TRBV3-1/TRBV3-2; D gene: NA; J gene: TRBJ1-5; clone size: few
CDR3 DNA: TGTGCCAGCAGTTTAGCTGGGACAGGGAGCTACACCTTC; CDR3 protein: CASSLAGTGSYTF; V gene: TRBV12-3/TRBV12-4; D gene: TRBD1; J gene: TRBJ1-2; clone size: NA
CDR3 DNA: TGTGCCAGCAGCCCCAGGGTTGGCGAGCAGTACTTC; CDR3 protein: CASSPRVGEQYF; V gene: TRBV3-1/TRBV3-2; D gene: NA; J gene: TRBJ2-7; clone size: NA
CDR3 DNA: TGTGCCACCTCCCGGGACAGAACCACCGGGGAGCTGTTTTTT; CDR3 protein: CATSRDRTTGELFF; V gene: TRBV6-6; D gene: TRBD1; J gene: TRBJ2-2; clone size: NA
CDR3 DNA: TGCGCCAGCAGCTCCGGGAAGGGGGAAAACACTGAAGCTTTCTTT; CDR3 protein: CASSSGKGENTEAFF; V gene: TRBV5-1; D gene: NA; J gene: TRBJ1-1; clone size: NA
CDR3 DNA: TGTGCCAGCAGTGAAGCCGGGACAGGGAGCGGAAACACCATATATTTT; CDR3 protein: CASSEAGTGSGNTIYF; V gene: TRBV5-6; D gene: TRBD1; J gene: TRBJ1-3; clone size: NA
CDR3 DNA: TGTGCTAGTGGTTCAGCAGGGGAAGAGACCCAGTACTTC; CDR3 protein: CASGSAGEETQYF; V gene: TRBV12-5; D gene: NA; J gene: TRBJ2-5; clone size: NA
CDR3 DNA: TGTGCCAGTAGTATGTTGGGCAGTAGTGGCTACACCTTC; CDR3 protein: CASSMLGSSGYTF; V gene: TRBV19; D gene: NA; J gene: TRBJ1-2; clone size: NA
CDR3 DNA: TGTGCTAGTGGAAGTACAGCCACGGACAGGGGACTAGCGGGGGCCAACACCGGGGAGCTGTTTTTT; CDR3 protein: CASGSTATDRGLAGANTGELFF; V gene: TRBV12-5; D gene: TRBD2; J gene: TRBJ2-2; clone size: NA
CDR3 DNA: TGTGCCAGCAGTCAGGACAGGGGCTCACCCCTCCACTTT; CDR3 protein: CASSQDRGSPLHF; V gene: TRBV12-3/TRBV12-4; D gene: TRBD1; J gene: TRBJ1-6; clone size: NA
CDR3 DNA: TGTGCCAGCAGCTGGAGATCAGGGACTGGGGCCAACGTCCTGACTTTC; CDR3 protein: CASSWRSGTGANVLTF; V gene: TRBV7-2; D gene: NA; J gene: TRBJ2-6; clone size: NA
CDR3 DNA: TGTGCCAGCAGCCAAGATCTAGGGGCAAACTATGGCTACACCTTC; CDR3 protein: CASSQDLGANYGYTF; V gene: TRBV3-1/TRBV3-2; D gene: NA; J gene: TRBJ1-2; clone size: NA
CDR3 DNA: TGTGCCACCAGTGGGGCTGCCGGGGAGCTGTTTTTT; CDR3 protein: CATSGAAGELFF; V gene: TRBV28; D gene: NA; J gene: TRBJ2-2; clone size: NA
CDR3 DNA: TGTGCCAGCAGCCTACGACTCGAAGGGGGGACCCAGTACTTC; CDR3 protein: CASSLRLEGGTQYF; V gene: TRBV7-2; D gene: NA; J gene: TRBJ2-5; clone size: once
CDR3 DNA: TGTGCCACCAGTGATCCCCTCTCGACTAGCGGGGGCCAAGAGACCCAGTACTTC; CDR3 protein: CATSDPLSTSGGQETQYF; V gene: TRBV24-1; D gene: TRBD2; J gene: TRBJ2-5; clone size: few
CDR3 DNA: TGCGCCAGCAGTGCTCTAGTAGGAGAGACCCAGTACTTC; CDR3 protein: CASSALVGETQYF; V gene: TRBV10-1; D gene: NA; J gene: TRBJ2-5; clone size: few
CDR3 DNA: TGCGCCAGCAGTACAGGGGGAGAAGGGGCCAACGTCCTGACTTTC; CDR3 protein: CASSTGGEGANVLTF; V gene: TRBV10-2; D gene: TRBD1; J gene: TRBJ2-6; clone size: NA
CDR3 DNA: TGTGCCAGCAGTTGGGCAGGGGAGCTCTCTGAAGCTTTCTTT; CDR3 protein: CASSWAGELSEAFF; V gene: TRBV5-8; D gene: NA; J gene: TRBJ1-1; clone size: NA
CDR3 DNA: TGTGCCAGCAGCCGTTTCTCGGGACAGGGATTTAATTCACCCCTCCACTTT; CDR3 protein: CASSRFSGQGFNSPLHF; V gene: TRBV7-9; D gene: TRBD1; J gene: TRBJ1-6; clone size: NA
CDR3 DNA: TGTGCCAGCGGACAGAGTGCAACTAATGAAAAACTGTTTTTT; CDR3 protein: CASGQSATNEKLFF; V gene: TRBV19; D gene: NA; J gene: TRBJ1-4; clone size: NA
CDR3 DNA: TGTGCCAGCAGTGAATTCGATGGCAACTATGGCTACACCTTC; CDR3 protein: CASSEFDGNYGYTF; V gene: TRBV2; D gene: NA; J gene: TRBJ1-2; clone size: NA
CDR3 DNA: TGCGCCAGCAGCCAGGGACAGGGATTCGGTTCACCCCTCCACTTT; CDR3 protein: CASSQGQGFGSPLHF; V gene: TRBV4-1; D gene: TRBD1; J gene: TRBJ1-6; clone size: few
CDR3 DNA: TGTGCCAGCAGTTCCGGGACAGGGGACCACGAGCAGTACTTC; CDR3 protein: CASSSGTGDHEQYF; V gene: TRBV9; D gene: TRBD1; J gene: TRBJ2-7; clone size: few
CDR3 DNA: TGTGCCAGCAGCCCGACCGAGGCCGGGAAAGCCACAGATACGCAGTATTTT; CDR3 protein: CASSPTEAGKATDTQYF; V gene: TRBV4-2; D gene: NA; J gene: TRBJ2-3; clone size: NA
CDR3 DNA: TGTGCCAGCTATGACGGAGACGAGCAGTACTTC; CDR3 protein: CASYDGDEQYF; V gene: TRBV2; D gene: NA; J gene: TRBJ2-7; clone size: once
CDR3 DNA: TGTGCCAGCAGTCCTCCTCCGGTGACAGGGGGTATTGAAGCTTTCTTT; CDR3 protein: CASSPPPVTGGIEAFF; V gene: TRBV28; D gene: TRBD1; J gene: TRBJ1-1; clone size: few
CDR3 DNA: TGTGCCAGCAGCTTTACCACAGCTAACACTGAAGCTTTCTTT; CDR3 protein: CASSFTTANTEAFF; V gene: TRBV7-2; D gene: NA; J gene: TRBJ1-1; clone size: NA
CDR3 DNA: TGTGCCGTTCGTTCAGGGGAAAACTCTGGAAACACCATATATTTT; CDR3 protein: CAVRSGENSGNTIYF; V gene: TRBV10-3; D gene: NA; J gene: TRBJ1-3; clone size: few
CDR3 DNA: TGTGCCATCAGGGGCAAAAACACCGGGGAGCTGTTTTTT; CDR3 protein: CAIRGKNTGELFF; V gene: TRBV10-3; D gene: NA; J gene: TRBJ2-2; clone size: NA
CDR3 DNA: TGTGCCAGCAGCCAAGGAGGATCAGGGTTTAAGTATGAGACCCAGTACTTC; CDR3 protein: CASSQGGSGFKYETQYF; V gene: TRBV3-1/TRBV3-2; D gene: NA; J gene: TRBJ2-5; clone size: NA